These 18 T cell receptor beta chains share one sample of origin, sequenced in a study of blood T cell repertoires in COVID-19. The method was immunoSEQ multiplex PCR; TCRdb's version includes in-frame clones alone and lacks a portion of them. The table has some 18,000 clones, approximately 88% seen once. Source material: PBMCs or T cells enriched from blood (not recorded which). The receptors originated from a woman in her 30s who had recovered from COVID-19.

A single count supports this clone. The V and J genes are TRBV10-3 and TRBJ1-1, with no clear D. Germline CDR1 ENHRY, CDR2 SYGVKD. The CDR3 has 12 amino acids. The ends were cut back, 0 bases at V and 7 bases at J, with 6 bases in the middle. CDR3 in DNA: TGTGCCATCAGTGAGTCTAATAGTGAAGCTTTCTTT. Protein sequence: CAISESNSEAFF.

The genes are TRBV2 and TRBJ1-5; TRBD1 is a possible D gene (5 bases). Trimming shortened V by 8 bases and J by 4 bases, and 15 bases separated the two germline ends. Germline CDR1 reads SNHLY; CDR2 reads FYNNEI. The CDR3 is made up of 14 amino acids. Here the CDR3 DNA reads TGTGCCAGCCGATCTCAGGGCCTTAATCAGCCCCAGCATTTT. It translates to CASRSQGLNQPQHF.

The chain recombines TRBV11-2 with TRBJ1-2; D possibly corresponds to TRBD1 (6 bases). The CDR3 consists of 14 residues. V was shortened by 5 bases and J by 7 bases, with 17 bases between the two germline ends. Germline V gene data show CDR1 as SGHAT and CDR2 as FQNNGV. The CDR3 sequence is CASSPKQGSGGYTF. The CDR3 nucleotides are TGTGCCAGCAGCCCCAAACAGGGATCGGGTGGCTACACCTTC.

The V gene is TRBV13, the J gene TRBJ2-5; TRBD1 aligns across 8 bases. V lost 5 bases to trimming and J lost 5 bases; unmatched junction nucleotides: 7. Germline loops: CDR1 PRHDT, CDR2 FYEKMQ (reference sequence). CDR3 length: 14 residues. The CDR3 is CASSGQGRLETQYF. In DNA, the CDR3 is TGTGCCAGCAGCGGACAGGGAAGGTTGGAGACCCAGTACTTC. The full variable domain, completed using reference TRBV13 and TRBJ2-5, is AAGVIQSPRHLIKEKRETATLKCYPIPRHDTVYWYQQGPGQDPQFLISFYEKMQSDKGSIPDRFSAQQFSDYHSELNMSSLELGDSALYFCASSGQGRLETQYFGPGTRLLVL.

The chain carries TRBV19 and TRBJ2-7, with D tentatively TRBD1 (6 bases). Per germline, CDR1 LNHDA and CDR2 SQIVND (reference sequence). Trimming pared 6 bases from V and 0 bases from J, leaving 12 bases between. This CDR3 has 14 residues. The chain's CDR3 is CASSQGQVSYEQYF. CDR3 in DNA: TGTGCCAGTAGCCAGGGGCAGGTCTCCTACGAGCAGTACTTC.

The chain combines TRBV5-1 with TRBJ1-2; a possible D gene is TRBD1 (5 bases). The CDR3 runs 15 residues. From germline, CDR1 is SGHRS and CDR2 YFSETQ. The germline V and J ends were trimmed by 0 bases and 3 bases, with 12 bases remaining between them. The CDR3 bases are TGCGCCAGCAGCTTGGGATCACAGGAGCACTATGGCTACACCTTC. Translation gives CASSLGSQEHYGYTF.

This clone showed up just once. V usage is TRBV7-7 and J usage is TRBJ2-1; 8 bases fit TRBD2. The V and J ends lost 7 bases and 5 bases, in that order; junction bases with no gene match: 13. CDR1 SSHAT and CDR2 FNYEAQ come from the germline V gene (reference sequence). This CDR3 comprises 16 residues. The CDR3 sequence is CASTLPPSGGHNEQFF. DNA of the CDR3: TGTGCCAGCACCCTTCCACCCAGCGGGGGACACAATGAGCAGTTCTTC.

This chain connects TRBV28 to TRBJ2-7; weak D call: TRBD1 (6 bases). V dropped 2 bases and J dropped 1 base, with 15 bases sitting between them. CDR3 length: 16 amino acids. Germline values: CDR1 MDHEN, CDR2 SYDVKM. The CDR3 DNA is TGTGCCAGCAGTTTAGAAGGAGAGGGGGATTCCTACGAGCAGTACTTC. This gives the protein CASSLEGEGDSYEQYF.

Notes on this clone: Other DNA sequences of this sample code for an identical CDR3. The chain joins TRBV18 to TRBJ1-2; 7 bases are shared with TRBD1. Trimming cost V 6 bases and J 5 bases; bases outside gene matches: 3. The CDR3 consists of 12 residues. From germline, CDR1 is KGHSH and CDR2 LQKENI. The CDR3 here is CASSPGGYGYTF. CDR3 in DNA: TGTGCCAGCTCCCCAGGGGGGTATGGCTACACCTTC.

J is TRBJ2-3 and V is TRBV4-1; the match to TRBD1 covers 8 bases. Germline V gene data show CDR1 as MGHRA and CDR2 as YSYEKL. With 4 bases clipped from V and 4 bases from J, the junction kept 7 bases outside the gene matches. The CDR3 contains 15 residues. In DNA form, the CDR3 reads TGCGCCAGCAGCCTTTCAGGGGGCCTCGCAGATACGCAGTATTTT. It encodes CASSLSGGLADTQYF.

The chain recombines TRBV5-5 with TRBJ2-2; TRBD2 matches 12 bases. Germline V gene sequence: CDR1 SGHKS, CDR2 YYEKEE (reference sequence). J was trimmed by 6 bases and V by 3 bases; bases with no gene match: 15. CDR3 length: 19 residues. The chain's CDR3 is CASSWGRLAGETIPGELFF. The CDR3 DNA sequence: TGTGCCAGCAGCTGGGGAAGACTAGCGGGGGAGACGATTCCCGGGGAGCTGTTTTTT.

The chain joins TRBV27 to TRBJ1-4, with D possibly being TRBD1 (6 bases). CDR1 and CDR2 from the germline V gene are MNHEY and SMNVEV (reference sequence). The CDR3 is made up of 14 amino acids. V shed 5 bases and J shed 7 bases, with 14 bases lying between them. CDR3: CASSRTDGAEKLFF. The CDR3 nucleotides read TGTGCCAGCAGTCGGACAGACGGCGCTGAAAAACTGTTTTTT.

V gene TRBV7-7 combines with J gene TRBJ2-7; TRBD1 matches 9 bases. The CDR3 has 14 residues. Germline CDR1 is SSHAT and CDR2 is FNYEAQ (reference sequence). Trimming cost V 5 bases and J 3 bases; bases outside gene matches: 5. The CDR3 protein is CASSPRQGGYEQYF. The CDR3, as DNA: TGTGCCAGCAGCCCCAGACAGGGGGGCTACGAGCAGTACTTC. The full variable domain, rest sourced from reference TRBV7-7 and TRBJ2-7, is GAGVSQSPRYKVTKRGQDVTLRCDPISSHATLYWYQQALGQGPEFLTYFNYEAQPDKSGLPSDRFSAERPEGSISTLTIQRTEQRDSAMYRCASSPRQGGYEQYFGPGTRLTVT.

This clone was observed a few times. The V call is TRBV7-3, the J call TRBJ2-1, with TRBD2 matching 12 bases. The ends lost 3 bases at V and 12 bases at J; junction bases unmatched: 6. CDR3 length equals 14 residues. Germline CDR1 is SGHTA and CDR2 is FQGTGA. CDR3 in DNA: TGTGCCAGCAGCTTCTCCGCTAGCGGGGGGGTGCAGTTCTTC. Its protein is CASSFSASGGVQFF.

V usage is TRBV5-6 and J usage is TRBJ2-4; 12 nucleotides align to TRBD2. The CDR3 covers 16 residues. CDR1 and CDR2 from the germline V gene are SGHDT and YYEEEE. The V and J ends lost 5 bases and 7 bases, in that order; junction bases with no gene match: 10. CDR3 DNA sequence: TGTGCCAGCAGTCCCGATACTCTAGCGGGGGGGAACATTCAGTACTTC. This gives the protein CASSPDTLAGGNIQYF.

This clone was seen a single time. The chain is built from TRBV5-5 and TRBJ2-7; 11 bases agree with TRBD1. The germline V gene encodes CDR1 SGHKS and CDR2 YYEKEE (reference sequence). Unmatched junction bases numbered 1, after V lost 3 bases and J lost 5 bases. The CDR3 is 13 residues long. CDR3 in DNA: TGTGCCAGCAGCTGGACAGGGGGCGACGAGCAGTACTTC. Translated, it gives CASSWTGGDEQYF.

V is TRBV5-1 and J is TRBJ2-3; TRBD1 might be the D (6 bases). The CDR3 loop spans 14 amino acids. Germline V gives CDR1 SGHRS, CDR2 YFSETQ. V lost 4 bases and J 2 bases, leaving 11 bases between the germline ends. For the CDR3, the DNA is TGCGCCAGCAGCCAAGGACAGCTCACAGATACGCAGTATTTT. The encoded protein is CASSQGQLTDTQYF. Together with reference TRBV5-1 and TRBJ2-3, the CDR3 gives the full variable domain: KAGVTQTPRYLIKTRGQQVTLSCSPISGHRSVSWYQQTPGQGLQFLFEYFSETQRNKGNFPGRFSGRQFSNSRSEMNVSTLELGDSALYLCASSQGQLTDTQYFGPGTRLTVL.

This chain joins TRBV12-1 and TRBJ2-7; the DNA was not used to check the table's D call, TRBD1. TRBV12-1 corresponds to a pseudogene. The CDR3 consists of 14 residues. CDR3 residues: CASSLTGPNYEQYF. The CDR3 region has the DNA TGTGCCAGCAGCTTGACAGGGCCAAACTACGAGCAGTACTTC.